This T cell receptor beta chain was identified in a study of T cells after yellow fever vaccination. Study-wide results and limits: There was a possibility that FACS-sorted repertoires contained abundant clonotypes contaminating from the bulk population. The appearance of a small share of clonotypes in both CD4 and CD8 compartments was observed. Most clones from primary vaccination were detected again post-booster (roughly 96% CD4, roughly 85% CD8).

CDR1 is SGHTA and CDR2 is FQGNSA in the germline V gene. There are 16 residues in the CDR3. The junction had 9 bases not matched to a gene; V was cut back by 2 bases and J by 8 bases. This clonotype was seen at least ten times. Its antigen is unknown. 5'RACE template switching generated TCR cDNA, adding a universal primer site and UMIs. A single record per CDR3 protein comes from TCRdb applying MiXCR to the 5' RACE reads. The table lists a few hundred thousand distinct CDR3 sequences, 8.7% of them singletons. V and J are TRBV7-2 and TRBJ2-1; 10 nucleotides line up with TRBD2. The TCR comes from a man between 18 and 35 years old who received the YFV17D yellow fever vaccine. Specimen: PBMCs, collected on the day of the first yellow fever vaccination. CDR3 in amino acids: CASSLIGTSVVYEQFF. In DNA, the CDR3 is TGTGCCAGCAGCTTAATCGGGACTAGCGTGGTCTATGAGCAGTTCTTC.